These 23 T cell receptor beta chains came from one sample sequenced in a study of shared clonotypes between healthy human individuals. Clones were sequenced by immunoSEQ multiplex PCR, and TCRdb holds only the in-frame ones, with some missing. The data contain millions of clones, about 92% of them singletons. The sequencing sample was made of naive CD4+ T cells from PBMCs. Sample subset: CD45RA+ positively selected. The source of these receptors is a man aged 18 to 30 in good health. Some clones in this sample may be carry-over from other donors' samples.

The chain has TRBV6-6 and TRBJ2-7; D possibly corresponds to TRBD1 (6 bases). Trimming pared 7 bases from V and 2 bases from J, leaving 18 bases between. The CDR3 sequence is 15 residues long. Germline CDR1 reads MNHNY; CDR2 reads SVGAGI (reference sequence). CDR3 DNA sequence: TGTGCCAGCACCCAGGACAGTTATAGCCCCTACGAGCAGTACTTC. It encodes CASTQDSYSPYEQYF.

The chain couples TRBV7-6 to TRBJ1-4; D is ambiguous. This CDR3 comprises 14 residues. Germline CDR1 and CDR2: SGHVS and FNYEAQ. V lost 3 bases and J 8 bases, leaving 13 bases between the germline ends. CDR3 sequence (DNA): TGTGCCAGCAGCTTGAGTCACGGTGACGAAAAACTGTTTTTT. Translating gives CASSLSHGDEKLFF.

The chain joins TRBV7-7 to TRBJ2-5, with D possibly called TRBD1 or TRBD2 (5 bases each). V lost 1 base and J lost 7, with 13 bases in between. Looked up from germline, CDR1 is SSHAT and CDR2 is FNYEAQ (reference sequence). CDR3 size: 14 residues. The CDR3: CASSLEYGARTQYF. The DNA of the CDR3 is TGTGCCAGCAGCTTAGAATACGGGGCCAGGACCCAGTACTTC.

The V call is TRBV5-4, the J call TRBJ2-3; possibly TRBD1 for D (6 bases). Looked up from germline, CDR1 is SGHNT and CDR2 is YYREEE (reference sequence). V was pared by 1 base and J by 5 bases, with 11 bases between. This CDR3 contains 14 residues. The CDR3 here is CASSLRQGLDTQYF. In DNA, the CDR3 is TGTGCCAGCAGCTTGCGTCAGGGGTTAGATACGCAGTATTTT.

Only one count was recorded for this clone. V is TRBV2 and J is TRBJ1-5; D uncertain. This CDR3 contains 13 residues. The germline gives CDR1 SNHLY, CDR2 FYNNEI. V lost 7 bases, J lost 2 bases, and 9 bases lay in between. The chain's CDR3 is CASNPRGNQPQHF. For the CDR3, the DNA is TGTGCCAGCAACCCCCGCGGCAATCAGCCCCAGCATTTT.

This clone occurred once. The V gene is TRBV6-1, the J gene TRBJ2-7; the D gene is possibly TRBD2 (7 bases). Trimming cost V 1 base and J 3 bases, with 19 bases left between them. The V gene's germline CDR1 is MNHNS and CDR2 SASEGT. The CDR3 sequence is 17 residues long. The CDR3 reads CASSEGGRGGRGYEQYF. CDR3 sequence (DNA): TGTGCCAGCAGTGAAGGTGGAAGGGGGGGACGGGGCTACGAGCAGTACTTC.

The chain links TRBV7-3 to TRBJ2-4; 8 bases align to TRBD2. The CDR3 consists of 16 residues. The V gene end was trimmed by 2 bases and the J gene end by 6 bases; junction bases not matched to a gene: 9. CDR1 is SGHTA and CDR2 is FQGTGA in the germline V gene. For the CDR3, the DNA is TGTGCCAGCAGCTTATTCGGGAGGGCCGAGGGAAACATTCAGTACTTC. Amino acids: CASSLFGRAEGNIQYF.

This clone was seen once. The chain has TRBV7-6 and TRBJ2-7; possible D gene TRBD1, 6 bases. The CDR3 contains 15 residues. Trimming pared 0 bases from V and 9 bases from J, leaving 18 bases between. Germline V gene lookup returns CDR1 SGHVS and CDR2 FNYEAQ. CDR3 amino acids: CASSLAGARGRRQYF. CDR3 DNA: TGTGCCAGCAGCTTAGCCGGGGCCAGGGGTCGGCGGCAGTACTTC.

V usage is TRBV7-3 and J usage is TRBJ2-2; a weak D match, TRBD2 (6 bases). CDR1 is SGHTA and CDR2 is FQGTGA in the germline V gene. V was pared by 0 bases and J by 7 bases, with 9 bases between. CDR3 length: 14 amino acids. CDR3 in amino acids: CASSLTTRNGELFF. The CDR3, as DNA: TGTGCCAGCAGCTTAACGACTAGGAACGGGGAGCTGTTTTTT.

In nucleotides, the CDR3 is TGTGCCACCAGCAGAGATCCAGGGCCCTCTGGAAACACCATATATTTT. Translated: CATSRDPGPSGNTIYF. This chain links TRBV15 with TRBJ1-3, with a weak D call TRBD1 (5 bases). The germline V and J ends were trimmed by 0 bases and 0 bases, with 9 bases remaining between them. This CDR3 has 16 amino acids. The germline CDR1 and CDR2 sequences are LNHNV and YYDKDF (reference sequence).

The rearrangement uses TRBV28 and TRBJ1-1; tentative D call: TRBD1 (5 bases). V gave up 7 bases and J gave up 3 bases, with 21 bases separating them. The length of the CDR3 is 16 residues. Germline V gives CDR1 MDHEN, CDR2 SYDVKM. This chain's CDR3 is CASTAPWGGGDTEAFF. As DNA, the CDR3 is TGTGCCAGCACCGCCCCTTGGGGCGGGGGGGACACTGAAGCTTTCTTT. Drawing the rest from reference TRBV28 and TRBJ1-1, the complete variable domain is DVKVTQSSRYLVKRTGEKVFLECVQDMDHENMFWYRQDPGLGLRLIYFSYDVKMKEKGDIPEGYSVSREKKERFSLILESASTNQTSMYLCASTAPWGGGDTEAFFGQGTRLTVV.

The chain recombines TRBV19 with TRBJ1-1; maybe TRBD1 (6 bases). The CDR3 is made up of 14 amino acids. Germline loops: CDR1 LNHDA, CDR2 SQIVND (reference sequence). V lost 7 bases and J 1 base, leaving 13 bases between the germline ends. As DNA, the CDR3 is TGTGCCAGTATCCGACGAGGGGGGAACACTGAAGCTTTCTTT. It encodes CASIRRGGNTEAFF.

This rearrangement joins TRBV7-6 to TRBJ2-3; D unclear. Trimming left V 2 bases short and J 0 bases short, with 6 bases between. CDR1 SGHVS and CDR2 FNYEAQ come from the germline V gene. CDR3 length equals 14 residues. As DNA, the CDR3 is TGTGCCAGCAGCTTATTAGGGAGCACAGATACGCAGTATTTT. This translates into CASSLLGSTDTQYF.

Only one count was recorded for this clone. The V gene is TRBV10-1, the J gene TRBJ2-7; a weak D match, TRBD1 (6 bases). This CDR3 comprises 14 residues. Per germline, CDR1 WNHNN and CDR2 SYGVQD (reference sequence). The ends were cut back, 0 bases at V and 7 bases at J, with 13 bases in the middle. The CDR3 bases are TGCGCCAGCAGTGAGTCGGGGACACCGGGGGAGCAGTACTTC. Protein product: CASSESGTPGEQYF.

The CDR3 DNA sequence: TGTGCCAGCAGCTTAGGGCGGGGGACTAGCTACAATGAGCAGTTCTTC. This gives the protein CASSLGRGTSYNEQFF. This chain links TRBV7-9 with TRBJ2-1; 8 bases map to TRBD2. CDR1 is SEHNR and CDR2 is FQNEAQ in the germline V gene (reference sequence). J lost 3 bases, V lost 1 base, and 5 bases had no gene match. The CDR3 totals 16 residues. Complete variable domain (other parts from reference TRBV7-9 and TRBJ2-1): DTGVSQNPRHKITKRGQNVTFRCDPISEHNRLYWYRQTLGQGPEFLTYFQNEAQLEKSRLLSDRFSAERPKGSFSTLEIQRTEQGDSAMYLCASSLGRGTSYNEQFFGPGTRLTVL.

CDR3 region: CASSLPSHEAFF. The CDR3 nucleotides read TGTGCCAGCTCCCTCCCCAGCCATGAAGCTTTCTTT. This chain uses TRBV18 with TRBJ1-1; D ambiguous. V lost 6 bases and J lost 7, with 12 bases in between. From germline, CDR1 is KGHSH and CDR2 LQKENI. The CDR3 runs to 12 residues.

The chain uses TRBV18 and TRBJ2-1; D unresolved. The CDR3 runs to 13 residues. Germline assignment: CDR1 KGHSH and CDR2 LQKENI. V dropped 2 bases and J dropped 7 bases, with 9 bases sitting between them. The CDR3 reads CASSPSAQNEQFF. In nucleotides, the CDR3 is TGTGCCAGCTCACCATCCGCCCAGAATGAGCAGTTCTTC.

V is TRBV28 and J is TRBJ1-2; 7 bases agree with TRBD1. This CDR3 has 13 amino acids. Germline assignment: CDR1 MDHEN and CDR2 SYDVKM. With 5 bases clipped from V and 5 bases from J, the junction kept 5 bases outside the gene matches. As DNA, the CDR3 is TGTGCCAGCAGTCCCGGGGGACAGTATGGCTACACCTTC. It codes for CASSPGGQYGYTF.

The rearrangement uses TRBV5-6 and TRBJ2-3; the match to TRBD2 covers 8 bases. V shed 2 bases and J 1 base; nucleotides not matched to a gene: 9. CDR1 is SGHDT and CDR2 is YYEEEE in the germline V gene. The CDR3 contains 17 residues. The CDR3: CASSFRGGRPGTDTQYF. The CDR3 bases are TGTGCCAGCAGCTTTCGCGGCGGGAGGCCAGGCACAGATACGCAGTATTTT.

The CDR3 nucleotides are TGTGCCAGCAGTCGTGTACTGGGGGGCGAGCAGTACTTC. Amino acid sequence: CASSRVLGGEQYF. The chain is built from TRBV7-2 and TRBJ2-7; possible D gene TRBD2, 6 bases. Trimming shortened V by 6 bases and J by 6 bases, and 15 bases separated the two germline ends. The CDR3 runs to 13 residues. Looked up from germline, CDR1 is SGHTA and CDR2 is FQGNSA.

This chain links TRBV6-1 with TRBJ1-3; maybe TRBD1 (5 bases). V lost 0 bases and J lost 7, with 13 bases in between. The CDR3 is made up of 15 amino acids. The germline CDR1 and CDR2 sequences are MNHNS and SASEGT. The CDR3 spells CASSEADRNRNTIYF. The CDR3, as DNA: TGTGCCAGCAGTGAAGCAGACAGAAATCGTAACACCATATATTTT.

This CDR3 reads CASSEGLWGVSYEQYF. The CDR3, as DNA: TGTGCCAGCAGTGAAGGTCTTTGGGGGGTATCCTACGAGCAGTACTTC. This chain joins TRBV2 and TRBJ2-7, with a possible D match to TRBD2 (6 bases). The CDR3 is 16 residues long. The V end was cut by 1 base, the J end by 1 base, with 14 bases between. Germline-derived CDR1 and CDR2 are SNHLY and FYNNEI. Full variable domain (outside the CDR3, taken from reference TRBV2 and TRBJ2-7): EPEVTQTPSHQVTQMGQEVILRCVPISNHLYFYWYRQILGQKVEFLVSFYNNEISEKSEIFDDQFSVERPDGSNFTLKIRSTKLEDSAMYFCASSEGLWGVSYEQYFGPGTRLTVT.

The genes are TRBV7-9 and TRBJ2-5, with 8 bases lining up with TRBD2. V lost 4 bases to trimming and J lost 1 base; unmatched junction nucleotides: 8. CDR3 length: 16 amino acids. The germline CDR1 and CDR2 sequences are SEHNR and FQNEAQ (reference sequence). CDR3 in amino acids: CASSSRLAPLQETQYF. The CDR3 nucleotides read TGTGCCAGCAGCTCCCGACTAGCGCCACTCCAAGAGACCCAGTACTTC.